What follows are 26 T cell receptor beta chains derived from one specimen sequenced in a study of cytomegalovirus exposure and HLA in healthy donors. Sequencing used immunoSEQ multiplex PCR; TCRdb keeps in-frame clones, though not all of them. This sample yields roughly 95,000 clones, of which 85% are seen a single time; 20% belongs to the top ten. The sequenced sample consisted of PBMCs. These receptor sequences come from a man aged 18 to 35 in good health and CMV-seropositive.

The chain joins TRBV13 to TRBJ1-4, with 8 bases aligning to TRBD1. Germline assignment: CDR1 PRHDT and CDR2 FYEKMQ (reference sequence). The junction had 4 bases not matched to a gene; V was cut back by 3 bases and J by 13 bases. The CDR3 is made up of 12 amino acids. The CDR3 protein is CASSFGTGGLFF. CDR3 nucleotides: TGTGCCAGCAGCTTTGGGACAGGAGGACTGTTTTTT. Full variable domain (outside the CDR3, taken from reference TRBV13 and TRBJ1-4): AAGVIQSPRHLIKEKRETATLKCYPIPRHDTVYWYQQGPGQDPQFLISFYEKMQSDKGSIPDRFSAQQFSDYHSELNMSSLELGDSALYFCASSFGTGGLFFGSGTQLSVL.

The chain joins TRBV28 to TRBJ2-1; tentative D call: TRBD2 (6 bases). Trimming cost V 6 bases and J 1 base, with 13 bases left between them. The CDR3 contains 15 residues. The germline CDR1 and CDR2 sequences are MDHEN and SYDVKM. CDR3 DNA: TGTGCCAGCAGCCCATATAGCGGTTCCTACAATGAGCAGTTCTTC. This gives the protein CASSPYSGSYNEQFF.

The chain employs TRBV29-1 and TRBJ2-3; 9 bases are a match to TRBD2. The V gene's germline CDR1 is SQVTM and CDR2 ANQGSEA. V lost 6 bases and J lost 6; bases outside the gene matches: 7. The CDR3 consists of 13 residues. CDR3 nucleotide sequence: TGCAGCGTGGGACTAGCCGAGAAGGATACGCAGTATTTT. Encoded protein: CSVGLAEKDTQYF.

The chain carries TRBV5-5 and TRBJ2-7; a possible D gene is TRBD1 (5 bases). CDR3 length: 14 residues. Germline loops: CDR1 SGHKS, CDR2 YYEKEE (reference sequence). V was trimmed by 3 bases and J by 2 bases, leaving 12 bases between them. The CDR3 DNA is TGTGCCAGCAGCTGGACACAAAGGACCTACGAGCAGTACTTC. Protein: CASSWTQRTYEQYF.

This sequence joins TRBV18 and TRBJ1-4; D is perhaps TRBD1 (5 bases). The CDR3 has 13 residues. Germline CDR1 reads KGHSH; CDR2 reads LQKENI. V was clipped by 5 bases and J by 6 bases, with 10 bases between them. CDR3 region: CASSEGVDEKLFF. CDR3 bases: TGTGCCAGCTCAGAAGGGGTGGATGAAAAACTGTTTTTT.

In DNA form, the CDR3 reads TGTGCCAGCAGCGCGGGAGTGGCAGAGCCCTACAATGAGCAGTTCTTC. It encodes CASSAGVAEPYNEQFF. The genes are TRBV7-9 and TRBJ2-1; 7 bases map to TRBD2. Germline CDR1 reads SEHNR; CDR2 reads FQNEAQ (reference sequence). With V trimmed by 5 bases and J by 2 bases, 9 bases remained unmatched. The CDR3 is 16 residues long.

The chain couples TRBV28 to TRBJ1-1, with a weak D call TRBD1 (6 bases). Germline loops: CDR1 MDHEN, CDR2 SYDVKM. The CDR3 runs to 14 residues. Trimming stripped 6 bases from V and 5 bases from J, with 16 bases between. Here the CDR3 reads CASRSTGTGTEAFF. The CDR3 DNA reads as TGTGCCAGCAGGTCAACAGGGACGGGGACTGAAGCTTTCTTT. The full variable domain, completed using reference TRBV28 and TRBJ1-1, is DVKVTQSSRYLVKRTGEKVFLECVQDMDHENMFWYRQDPGLGLRLIYFSYDVKMKEKGDIPEGYSVSREKKERFSLILESASTNQTSMYLCASRSTGTGTEAFFGQGTRLTVV.

The chain combines TRBV29-1 with TRBJ1-1, with D possibly being TRBD1 (6 bases). This CDR3 spans 13 amino acids. V dropped 7 bases and J dropped 0 bases, with 12 bases sitting between them. CDR1 and CDR2 (germline): SQVTM, ANQGSEA. CDR3 nucleotides: TGCAGCGCAAATGGACAGCTGAACACTGAAGCTTTCTTT. It specifies CSANGQLNTEAFF.

The V gene is TRBV5-4, the J gene TRBJ1-1; weak D call: TRBD1 (6 bases). V was trimmed by 5 bases and J by 1 base, leaving 24 bases between them. The germline gives CDR1 SGHNT, CDR2 YYREEE (reference sequence). The CDR3 is made up of 18 amino acids. The CDR3 DNA follows: TGTGCCAGCAGTCGGGGGGAGGGGAGGGGACAAAGGAACACTGAAGCTTTCTTT. It specifies CASSRGEGRGQRNTEAFF.

The chain's CDR3 is CASSAQNEAYQPQHF. The CDR3 DNA is TGTGCCAGCAGTGCCCAAAATGAGGCTTATCAGCCCCAGCATTTT. The chain joins TRBV6-1 to TRBJ1-5; the D is unclear. The CDR3 has 15 residues. V was clipped by 4 bases and J by 5 bases, with 15 bases between them. Germline V CDR1 and CDR2: MNHNS, SASEGT.

V and J are TRBV5-1 and TRBJ2-1; 9 positions agree with TRBD2. Germline V gene lookup returns CDR1 SGHRS and CDR2 YFSETQ. Trimming removed 4 bases from V and 5 bases from J; junction bases left unmatched: 7. This CDR3 contains 15 residues. The CDR3 sequence: CASSRAEREDNEQFF. The CDR3 DNA follows: TGCGCCAGCAGCCGCGCAGAGCGGGAGGACAATGAGCAGTTCTTC.

V and J are TRBV11-2 and TRBJ2-1, with 7 bases that match TRBD1. The V segment lost 5 bases and the J segment 3 bases; nucleotides outside the gene matches: 4. Germline V gives CDR1 SGHAT, CDR2 FQNNGV. This CDR3 comprises 14 residues. This chain's CDR3 is CASSPWDSYNEQFF. CDR3 in DNA: TGTGCCAGCAGCCCCTGGGACAGCTACAATGAGCAGTTCTTC.

CDR3 sequence (DNA): TGTGCCAGCAGCCCCACACCCAGTGCTTTTTCCCAGTACTTC. Its translation: CASSPTPSAFSQYF. V gene TRBV27 combines with J gene TRBJ2-5; unclear D gene. This CDR3 spans 14 amino acids. The germline gives CDR1 MNHEY, CDR2 SMNVEV (reference sequence). V was pared by 6 bases and J by 9 bases, with 20 bases between.

V is TRBV18 and J is TRBJ1-4; D is perhaps TRBD1 (5 bases). Germline CDR1 and CDR2: KGHSH and LQKENI. This CDR3 contains 17 residues. Trimming left V 5 bases short and J 1 base short, with 17 bases between. The CDR3 DNA reads as TGTGCCAGCTCATCGACTAGAGGGGAAAGAACTAATGAAAAACTGTTTTTT. This sequence encodes CASSSTRGERTNEKLFF. Variable domain in full (rest from reference TRBV18 and TRBJ1-4): NAGVMQNPRHLVRRRGQEARLRCSPMKGHSHVYWYRQLPEEGLKFMVYLQKENIIDESGMPKERFSAEFPKEGPSILRIQQVVRGDSAAYFCASSSTRGERTNEKLFFGSGTQLSVL.

The sample holds one count of this clone. The V call is TRBV7-9, the J call TRBJ2-7; 11 nucleotides align to TRBD2. Germline CDR1 is SEHNR and CDR2 is FQNEAQ (reference sequence). This CDR3 has 16 residues. The junction had 7 bases not matched to a gene; V was cut back by 4 bases and J by 2 bases. The CDR3 nucleotides read TGTGCCAGCAGCTCCGGACTAGCGGGCCCTCCCTACGAGCAGTACTTC. Its translation: CASSSGLAGPPYEQYF.

The V and J genes are TRBV11-3 and TRBJ2-7; 9 bases are shared with TRBD2. The CDR3 runs 14 residues. Trimming at V came to 6 bases and at J to 3 bases, leaving 6 bases not matched to a gene. CDR1 and CDR2 from the germline V gene are SGHNT and YENEEA. CDR3 amino acids: CASSELAGVYEQYV. CDR3 nucleotides: TGTGCCAGCAGTGAGTTAGCGGGAGTCTACGAGCAGTACGTC.

The chain links TRBV6-1 to TRBJ2-3; 7 bases are shared with TRBD1. The CDR3 totals 15 residues. The V and J ends lost 6 bases and 1 base, in that order; junction bases with no gene match: 7. Germline V gives CDR1 MNHNS, CDR2 SASEGT. DNA of the CDR3: TGTGCCAGCAGGGTGACAGGGTTTGGCACAGATACGCAGTATTTT. Protein sequence: CASRVTGFGTDTQYF.

This clone has just a few counts. This chain joins TRBV30 and TRBJ1-5, with 8 bases identical to TRBD1. The CDR3 contains 14 residues. Germline values: CDR1 GTSNPN, CDR2 SVGIG (reference sequence). V was clipped by 1 base and J by 1 base; unmatched bases: 0. The chain's CDR3 is CAWSAGGSNQPQHF. The CDR3 DNA sequence: TGTGCCTGGAGTGCAGGGGGCAGCAATCAGCCCCAGCATTTT.

The chain employs TRBV5-6 and TRBJ1-5; 9 bases are shared with TRBD1. Germline V CDR1 and CDR2: SGHDT, YYEEEE. The ends lost 3 bases at V and 3 bases at J; junction bases unmatched: 16. The CDR3 totals 19 residues. The CDR3 protein is CASSSPPGQGFSPNQPQHF. In nucleotides, the CDR3 is TGTGCCAGCAGCTCCCCACCAGGACAGGGGTTTTCCCCCAATCAGCCCCAGCATTTT.

CDR3 DNA sequence: TGTGCCAGTAGAGGACTAGCTCCAGATACGCAGTATTTT. Protein sequence: CASRGLAPDTQYF. The rearrangement links TRBV19 to TRBJ2-3; TRBD2 agrees at 8 bases. The CDR3 is 13 residues long. From germline, CDR1 is LNHDA and CDR2 SQIVND (reference sequence). V dropped 6 bases and J dropped 4; count of bases not matched to a gene: 3.

The chain couples TRBV5-1 to TRBJ2-1, with TRBD2 identical over 16 bases. CDR1 SGHRS and CDR2 YFSETQ come from the germline V gene. This CDR3 region has 19 residues. After removal of 3 bases from V and 2 bases from J, the junction contained 8 bases not matched to a gene. The CDR3 nucleotides read TGCGCCAGCAGCTATAAGGAGGGGACTAGCGGGAGGGCCTACAATGAGCAGTTCTTC. Translation gives CASSYKEGTSGRAYNEQFF.

The gene calls are TRBV5-5 and TRBJ2-1, with 9 positions matching TRBD1. Trimming cost V 5 bases and J 8 bases; bases outside gene matches: 8. CDR3 length: 14 residues. Germline V gene lookup returns CDR1 SGHKS and CDR2 YYEKEE (reference sequence). CDR3 DNA: TGTGCCAGCAGACCGGACAGGGGCAGGGATGAGCAGTTCTTC. Its protein is CASRPDRGRDEQFF. Filled out from reference TRBV5-5 and TRBJ2-1, the complete variable domain reads DAGVTQSPTHLIKTRGQQVTLRCSPISGHKSVSWYQQVLGQGPQFIFQYYEKEERGRGNFPDRFSARQFPNYSSELNVNALLLGDSALYLCASRPDRGRDEQFFGPGTRLTVL.

The CDR3 DNA reads TGTGCCAGCAGCTTAACAGGGAAGGATGGCTACACCTTC. Translation: CASSLTGKDGYTF. The chain links TRBV7-9 to TRBJ1-2; D is perhaps TRBD1 (6 bases). CDR3 size: 13 residues. Germline CDR1 is SEHNR and CDR2 is FQNEAQ (reference sequence). V dropped 2 bases and J dropped 6 bases, with 10 bases sitting between them.

A single count supports this clone. The V and J genes are TRBV10-3 and TRBJ2-7; possibly TRBD2 for D (5 bases). The CDR3 length is 14 residues. V was cut by 0 bases and J by 3 bases, with 9 bases left in between. The germline V gene has CDR1 ENHRY and CDR2 SYGVKD. In DNA, the CDR3 is TGTGCCATCAGTGAGTCGGGGAGCGGCTACGAGCAGTACTTC. Translating gives CAISESGSGYEQYF.

This chain links TRBV6-5 with TRBJ1-5; 9 bases line up with TRBD1. V lost 2 bases and J lost 5; bases outside the gene matches: 4. This CDR3 is built from 15 residues. Germline V lookup: CDR1 MNHEY, CDR2 SVGAGI. The chain's CDR3 is CASSYDRGVDQPQHF. The CDR3 DNA reads as TGTGCCAGCAGTTACGACAGGGGGGTGGATCAGCCCCAGCATTTT.

The chain has TRBV5-1 and TRBJ2-4; 8 bases map to TRBD1. In germline, CDR1 is SGHRS, CDR2 YFSETQ. Trimming took 4 bases from V and 8 from J; bases not matched to a gene: 11. This CDR3 comprises 15 residues. The chain's CDR3 is CASSPPDRASDIQYF. The DNA of the CDR3 is TGCGCCAGCAGCCCCCCGGACAGGGCTTCGGACATTCAGTACTTC.